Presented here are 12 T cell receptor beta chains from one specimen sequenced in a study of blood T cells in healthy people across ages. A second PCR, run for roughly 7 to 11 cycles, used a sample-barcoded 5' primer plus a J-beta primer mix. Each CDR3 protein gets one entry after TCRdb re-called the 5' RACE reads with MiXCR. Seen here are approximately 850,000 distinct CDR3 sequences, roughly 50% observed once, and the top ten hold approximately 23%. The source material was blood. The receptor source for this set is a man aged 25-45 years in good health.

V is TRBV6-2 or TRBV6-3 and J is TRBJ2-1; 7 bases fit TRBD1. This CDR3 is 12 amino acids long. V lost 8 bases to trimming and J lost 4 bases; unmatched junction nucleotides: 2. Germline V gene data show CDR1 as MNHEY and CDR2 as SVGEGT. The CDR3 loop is CASEDRYNEQFF. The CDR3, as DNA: TGTGCCAGCGAGGACAGGTACAATGAGCAGTTCTTC.

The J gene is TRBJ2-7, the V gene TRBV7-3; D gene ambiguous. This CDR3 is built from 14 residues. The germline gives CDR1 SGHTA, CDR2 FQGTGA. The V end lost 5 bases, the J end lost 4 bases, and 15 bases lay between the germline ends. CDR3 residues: CASSLKVGTYEQYF. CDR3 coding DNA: TGTGCCAGCAGCCTTAAGGTCGGCACGTACGAGCAGTACTTC.

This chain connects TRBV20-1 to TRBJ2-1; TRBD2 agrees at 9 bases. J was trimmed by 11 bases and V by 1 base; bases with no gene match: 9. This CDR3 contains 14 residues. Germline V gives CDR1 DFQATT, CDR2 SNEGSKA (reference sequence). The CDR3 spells CSARGVAGEWKQFF. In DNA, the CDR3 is TGCAGTGCTAGAGGAGTAGCGGGGGAGTGGAAGCAGTTCTTC.

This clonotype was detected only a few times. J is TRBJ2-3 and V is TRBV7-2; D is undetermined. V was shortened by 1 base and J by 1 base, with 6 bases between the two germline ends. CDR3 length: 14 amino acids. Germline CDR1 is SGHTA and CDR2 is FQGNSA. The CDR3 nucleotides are TGTGCCAGCAGCTTAGTGTTGGGCACAGATACGCAGTATTTT. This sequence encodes CASSLVLGTDTQYF.

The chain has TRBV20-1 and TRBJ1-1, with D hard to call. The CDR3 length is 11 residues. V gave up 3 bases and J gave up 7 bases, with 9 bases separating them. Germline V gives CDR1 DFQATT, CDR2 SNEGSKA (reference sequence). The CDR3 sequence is CSARLLYEAFF. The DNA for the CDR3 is TGCAGTGCTAGGCTCCTTTATGAAGCTTTCTTT.

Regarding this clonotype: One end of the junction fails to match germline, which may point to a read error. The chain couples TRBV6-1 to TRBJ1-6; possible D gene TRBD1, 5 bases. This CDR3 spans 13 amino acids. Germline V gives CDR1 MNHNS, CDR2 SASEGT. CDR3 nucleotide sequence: TGTGCCGGCAGCGGGACGGAGAATTCACCCCTCCACTTT. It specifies CAGSGTENSPLHF.

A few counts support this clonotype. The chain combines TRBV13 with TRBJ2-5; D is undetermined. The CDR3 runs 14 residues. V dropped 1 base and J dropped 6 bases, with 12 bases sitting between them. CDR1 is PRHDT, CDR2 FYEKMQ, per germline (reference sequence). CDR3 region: CASSLDPAVQTQYF. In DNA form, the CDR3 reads TGTGCCAGCAGCTTAGACCCTGCCGTCCAGACCCAGTACTTC.

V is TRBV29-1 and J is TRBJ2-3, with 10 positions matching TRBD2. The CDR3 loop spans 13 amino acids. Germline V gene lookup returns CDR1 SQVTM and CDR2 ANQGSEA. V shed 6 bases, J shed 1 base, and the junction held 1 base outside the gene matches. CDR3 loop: CSVGLAGTDTQYF. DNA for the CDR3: TGCAGCGTCGGACTAGCGGGCACAGATACGCAGTATTTT.

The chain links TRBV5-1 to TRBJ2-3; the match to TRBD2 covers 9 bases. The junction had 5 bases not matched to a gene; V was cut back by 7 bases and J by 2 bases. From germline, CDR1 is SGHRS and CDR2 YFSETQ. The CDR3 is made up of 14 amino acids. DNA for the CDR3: TGCGCCAGCGCTAGCGGGGAAAACACAGATACGCAGTATTTT. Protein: CASASGENTDTQYF.

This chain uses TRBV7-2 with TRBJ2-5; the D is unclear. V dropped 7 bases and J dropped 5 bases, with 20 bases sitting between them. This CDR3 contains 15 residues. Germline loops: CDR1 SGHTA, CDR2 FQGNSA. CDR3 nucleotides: TGTGCCAGCATCTCTAGAAGGACCCACGAGGAGACCCAGTACTTC. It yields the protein CASISRRTHEETQYF.

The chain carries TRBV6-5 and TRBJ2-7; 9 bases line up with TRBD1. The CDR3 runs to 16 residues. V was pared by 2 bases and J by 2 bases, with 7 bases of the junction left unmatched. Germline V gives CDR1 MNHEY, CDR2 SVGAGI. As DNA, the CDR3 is TGTGCCAGCAGTTACGGGTGGGGACAGGGAGCCTACGAGCAGTACTTC. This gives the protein CASSYGWGQGAYEQYF.

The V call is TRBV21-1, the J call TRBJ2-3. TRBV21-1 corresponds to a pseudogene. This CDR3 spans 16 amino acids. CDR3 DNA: TGTGCCAGCAGCAAAGTTTGGCAGACTAGCACAGATACGCAGTATTTT. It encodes CASSKVWQTSTDTQYF.